These 27 T cell receptor beta chains came from one sample sequenced in a study of PD-L1 blockade in urothelial cancer. Time point indicated: pretreatment peripheral blood. TCRdb keeps only in-frame clones here, not all; method: immunoSEQ multiplex PCR. The table includes 85,000 to 90,000 clones, 70% to 90% detected once. The sequences come from PBMCs, collected around atezolizumab (anti-PD-L1) treatment. The receptors originated from a woman of 80 years or more with urothelial cancer.

This chain joins TRBV7-3 and TRBJ2-7; maybe TRBD2 (5 bases). CDR1 SGHTA and CDR2 FQGTGA come from the germline V gene. V lost 1 base and J lost 6, with 13 bases in between. This CDR3 spans 14 amino acids. CDR3 nucleotide sequence: TGTGCCAGCAGCTTAAGCGGGCAGATGGCCGAGCAGTACTTC. This encodes CASSLSGQMAEQYF.

This clone was picked up one time. The chain combines TRBV27 with TRBJ1-2; TRBD1 agrees at 8 bases. Germline CDR1 reads MNHEY; CDR2 reads SMNVEV (reference sequence). The J segment lost 7 bases and the V segment lost 9 bases, leaving 4 bases of the junction unmatched. CDR3 size: 11 residues. The CDR3 DNA reads TGTGCCAGTGGACAGGGTGGTGGCTACACCTTC. This gives the protein CASGQGGGYTF.

The chain employs TRBV27 and TRBJ2-1, with D possibly TRBD2 on 5 matching bases. The CDR3 is made up of 15 amino acids. From germline, CDR1 is MNHEY and CDR2 SMNVEV (reference sequence). Trimming cost V 3 bases and J 7 bases, with 16 bases left between them. CDR3 residues: CASSFGLATGNEQFF. The DNA of the CDR3 is TGTGCCAGCAGTTTCGGGCTAGCTACGGGGAATGAGCAGTTCTTC.

A single count supports this clone. The chain links TRBV28 to TRBJ2-7, with 8 positions matching TRBD1. Germline V gene data show CDR1 as MDHEN and CDR2 as SYDVKM. V lost 11 bases to trimming and J lost 3 bases; unmatched junction nucleotides: 6. This CDR3 is 12 amino acids long. Here the CDR3 reads CALQGENYEQYF. CDR3 bases: TGTGCCTTACAGGGGGAGAACTACGAGCAGTACTTC.

This chain joins TRBV28 and TRBJ1-2; D gene unclear. With 5 bases removed from V and 4 bases from J, the gap between germline ends came to 17 bases. The CDR3 is 15 residues long. CDR1 is MDHEN and CDR2 is SYDVKM in the germline V gene. CDR3 bases: TGTGCCAGCAGTACCCAGCTCGGGATTGTCTATGGCTACACCTTC. Translation: CASSTQLGIVYGYTF.

V and J are TRBV5-1 and TRBJ2-1; 10 nucleotides agree with TRBD2. There are 16 residues in the CDR3. Germline V lookup: CDR1 SGHRS, CDR2 YFSETQ. V shed 2 bases, J shed 4 bases, and the junction held 6 bases outside the gene matches. The CDR3 protein is CASSFRTSGTYNEQFF. DNA of the CDR3: TGCGCCAGCAGCTTCCGAACTAGCGGGACTTACAATGAGCAGTTCTTC.

The genes are TRBV4-2 and TRBJ1-4; TRBD1 matches at 8 bases. CDR1 is LGHNA and CDR2 is YNFKEQ in the germline V gene. V shed 1 base and J 8 bases; nucleotides not matched to a gene: 6. The CDR3 has 15 residues. The CDR3: CASSQVQGANEKLFF. In DNA, the CDR3 is TGTGCCAGCAGCCAAGTTCAGGGGGCGAACGAAAAACTGTTTTTT.

J is TRBJ2-7 and V is TRBV19; TRBD1 agrees at 11 bases. From germline, CDR1 is LNHDA and CDR2 SQIVND (reference sequence). The trim removed 5 bases at V and 3 bases at J, leaving 6 bases unmatched. CDR3 length: 15 amino acids. The CDR3 nucleotides are TGTGCCAGTAGTTCCCGGGACAGGGGGATCTACGAGCAGTACTTC. Amino acid sequence: CASSSRDRGIYEQYF.

V is TRBV18 and J is TRBJ1-2; unclear D gene. The CDR3 runs 14 residues. Germline V lookup: CDR1 KGHSH, CDR2 LQKENI. V lost 0 bases and J lost 6, with 11 bases in between. CDR3 sequence: CASSPPHGVHGYTF. DNA of the CDR3: TGTGCCAGCTCACCACCTCACGGAGTACATGGCTACACCTTC.

The CDR3 DNA reads TGTGCCAGCAGGTCCACAGGGGGCGCGGTCGGGGAGCTGTTTTTT. Translated, it gives CASRSTGGAVGELFF. This sequence joins TRBV7-3 and TRBJ2-2; 9 positions agree with TRBD1. With 6 bases clipped from V and 7 bases from J, the junction kept 9 bases outside the gene matches. The CDR3 totals 15 residues. Germline V gene lookup returns CDR1 SGHTA and CDR2 FQGTGA.

This clone was observed a single time. The chain joins TRBV19 to TRBJ2-6; D might be TRBD2 (5 bases). Germline V gives CDR1 LNHDA, CDR2 SQIVND (reference sequence). The length of the CDR3 is 17 residues. Trimming removed 3 bases at V and 3 bases at J, with 15 bases between. The DNA for the CDR3 is TGTGCCAGTAGTATGCCGGGAATCCCCTTTGGGGCCAACGTCCTGACTTTC. This gives the protein CASSMPGIPFGANVLTF.

This chain links TRBV14 with TRBJ1-2; 7 bases fit TRBD1. J was trimmed by 8 bases and V by 0 bases; bases with no gene match: 15. CDR1 is SGHDN, CDR2 FVKESK, per germline. This CDR3 contains 17 residues. The CDR3: CASSQDYNRRGRKGYTF. In nucleotides, the CDR3 is TGTGCCAGCAGCCAAGATTATAATAGGAGGGGGCGGAAGGGCTACACCTTC.

The rearrangement joins TRBV2 to TRBJ2-7, with TRBD2 as a possible D gene (5 bases). The V gene lost 4 bases and the J gene lost 6 bases, with 16 bases spanning the gap. From germline, CDR1 is SNHLY and CDR2 FYNNEI. There are 14 residues in the CDR3. The CDR3 loop is CASSVEGRISEQYF. CDR3 nucleotides: TGTGCCAGCAGTGTAGAGGGCAGGATATCCGAGCAGTACTTC.

The V and J genes are TRBV7-2 and TRBJ2-4; D is perhaps TRBD2 (5 bases). Trimming took off 6 bases at V and 9 bases at J, with 15 bases between the two ends. This CDR3 spans 13 amino acids. CDR1 and CDR2 from the germline V gene are SGHTA and FQGNSA. The CDR3 sequence is CASSPVSGSIQYF. The CDR3 DNA follows: TGTGCCAGCAGTCCAGTCTCGGGGAGCATTCAGTACTTC. Variable domain in full (rest from reference TRBV7-2 and TRBJ2-4): GAGVSQSPSNKVTEKGKDVELRCDPISGHTALYWYRQSLGQGLEFLIYFQGNSAPDKSGLPSDRFSAERTGGSVSTLTIQRTQQEDSAVYLCASSPVSGSIQYFGAGTRLSVL.

The chain couples TRBV6-5 to TRBJ2-7, with no clear D. The CDR3 is 14 amino acids. Germline assignment: CDR1 MNHEY and CDR2 SVGAGI. The V and J ends lost 0 bases and 1 base respectively, with 7 bases between them. The CDR3 coding sequence is TGTGCCAGCAGTTACTCCGCCAGTTCCTACGAGCAGTACTTC. The encoded protein is CASSYSASSYEQYF.

The CDR3 here is CASSFTGGRTGELFF. CDR3 bases: TGTGCCAGCAGTTTTACAGGGGGTCGCACCGGGGAGCTGTTTTTT. The chain recombines TRBV27 with TRBJ2-2; TRBD1 aligns across 8 bases. Germline loops: CDR1 MNHEY, CDR2 SMNVEV (reference sequence). V lost 3 bases and J lost 4; bases outside the gene matches: 4. The CDR3 has 15 residues.

This rearrangement joins TRBV9 to TRBJ2-1, with 10 bases lining up with TRBD2. The junction had 1 base not matched to a gene; V was cut back by 4 bases and J by 0 bases. Germline V gene sequence: CDR1 SGDLS, CDR2 YYNGEE. The CDR3 covers 15 residues. The CDR3 loop is CASSPSGSSYNEQFF. DNA of the CDR3: TGTGCCAGCAGCCCTAGCGGGAGCTCCTACAATGAGCAGTTCTTC.

The CDR3 bases are TGTGCCTGGAAGAGACAAATCTCTGGAAACACCATATATTTT. Its translation: CAWKRQISGNTIYF. This chain uses TRBV30 with TRBJ1-3; D call uncertain. CDR1 is GTSNPN and CDR2 is SVGIG in the germline V gene (reference sequence). Trimming left V 4 bases short and J 0 bases short, with 10 bases between. The CDR3 covers 14 residues.

V usage is TRBV19 and J usage is TRBJ1-2; D is unclear. The CDR3 covers 14 residues. The V end was cut by 3 bases, the J end by 4 bases, with 12 bases between. Per germline, CDR1 LNHDA and CDR2 SQIVND (reference sequence). CDR3 nucleotides: TGTGCCAGTAGTATCTCGGCGGAAGTCTATGGCTACACCTTC. This codes for CASSISAEVYGYTF.

The J gene is TRBJ2-1, the V gene TRBV11-2; tentative D call: TRBD2 (6 bases). Deletions cut 5 bases from V and 9 bases from J, with 8 bases between. CDR3 length equals 11 residues. Looked up from germline, CDR1 is SGHAT and CDR2 is FQNNGV. In nucleotides, the CDR3 is TGTGCCAGCAGCGGAGGGATTGAGCAGTTCTTC. Protein product: CASSGGIEQFF. Drawing the rest from reference TRBV11-2 and TRBJ2-1, the complete variable domain is EAGVAQSPRYKIIEKRQSVAFWCNPISGHATLYWYQQILGQGPKLLIQFQNNGVVDDSQLPKDRFSAERLKGVDSTLKIQPAKLEDSAVYLCASSGGIEQFFGPGTRLTVL.

The rearrangement joins TRBV27 to TRBJ2-5, with TRBD2 matching over 13 bases. This CDR3 is built from 17 residues. The J segment lost 2 bases and the V segment lost 5 bases, leaving 8 bases of the junction unmatched. CDR1 is MNHEY and CDR2 is SMNVEV in the germline V gene (reference sequence). CDR3 residues: CASSQLGLAGSQETQYF. The CDR3 DNA reads as TGTGCCAGCAGTCAGCTGGGACTAGCGGGATCGCAAGAGACCCAGTACTTC.

The V gene is TRBV11-2, the J gene TRBJ1-1; tentative D call: TRBD1 (5 bases). The CDR3 consists of 15 residues. Germline lookup yields CDR1 SGHAT and CDR2 FQNNGV. V was clipped by 2 bases and J by 4 bases, with 14 bases between them. CDR3 region: CASSLRSQGFTEAFF. The CDR3 DNA is TGTGCCAGCAGCTTACGCAGTCAGGGATTCACTGAAGCTTTCTTT.

V is TRBV18 and J is TRBJ1-1; no definite D call. The CDR3 consists of 13 residues. V dropped 6 bases and J dropped 6 bases, with 14 bases sitting between them. From germline, CDR1 is KGHSH and CDR2 LQKENI. This CDR3 is CASSILALAEAFF. The CDR3 region has the DNA TGTGCCAGCTCTATACTAGCGCTAGCTGAAGCTTTCTTT.

The rearrangement uses TRBV28 and TRBJ2-1; 7 bases are a match to TRBD1. CDR1 and CDR2 (germline): MDHEN, SYDVKM. There are 15 residues in the CDR3. J gave up 8 bases and V 4 bases, and 11 bases lay outside the gene matches. The CDR3 spells CASSWSRQGTDEQFF. The DNA of the CDR3 is TGTGCCAGCAGTTGGAGCCGACAGGGTACGGATGAGCAGTTCTTC.

V usage is TRBV11-2 and J usage is TRBJ2-3; D is perhaps TRBD2 (6 bases). The germline CDR1 and CDR2 sequences are SGHAT and FQNNGV. The CDR3 is 14 residues long. The germline V and J ends were trimmed by 3 bases and 9 bases, with 16 bases remaining between them. The CDR3 is CASSFRSGEQTQYF. DNA for the CDR3: TGTGCCAGCAGCTTTCGGTCGGGAGAGCAGACGCAGTATTTT. Full variable domain (rest looked up from reference TRBV11-2 and TRBJ2-3): EAGVAQSPRYKIIEKRQSVAFWCNPISGHATLYWYQQILGQGPKLLIQFQNNGVVDDSQLPKDRFSAERLKGVDSTLKIQPAKLEDSAVYLCASSFRSGEQTQYFGPGTRLTVL.

This chain joins TRBV11-2 and TRBJ1-2; D gene uncertain. CDR1 and CDR2 from the germline V gene are SGHAT and FQNNGV. CDR3 length: 16 residues. Trimming removed 4 bases from V and 1 base from J, with 16 bases in between. The CDR3 region has the DNA TGTGCCAGCAGCTCCCTGCGAGAGGCGGTTAACTATGGCTACACCTTC. As protein: CASSSLREAVNYGYTF.

The chain employs TRBV29-1 and TRBJ2-7; TRBD2 aligns across 16 bases. The V gene's germline CDR1 is SQVTM and CDR2 ANQGSEA. The junction had 3 bases not matched to a gene; V was cut back by 3 bases and J by 1 base. CDR3 length: 16 amino acids. The CDR3, as DNA: TGCAGCGTTGACGGGACTAGCGGGAGGGGTTCCTACGAGCAGTACTTC. Its protein is CSVDGTSGRGSYEQYF.